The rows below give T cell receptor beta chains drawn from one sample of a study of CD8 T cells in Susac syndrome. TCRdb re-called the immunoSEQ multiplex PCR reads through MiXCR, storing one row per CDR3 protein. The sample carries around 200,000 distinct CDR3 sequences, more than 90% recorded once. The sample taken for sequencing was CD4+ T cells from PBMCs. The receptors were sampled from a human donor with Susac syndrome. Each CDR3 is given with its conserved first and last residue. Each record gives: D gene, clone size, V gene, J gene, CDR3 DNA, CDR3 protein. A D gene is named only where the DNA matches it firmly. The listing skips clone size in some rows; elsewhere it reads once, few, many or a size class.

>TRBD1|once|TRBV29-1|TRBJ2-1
TGCAGCGACCTAACCGGGACAGGGTCCTACAATGAGCAGTTCTTC
CSDLTGTGSYNEQFF
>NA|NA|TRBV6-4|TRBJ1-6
TGTGCCAGCAGTGGGAGCTATAATTCACCCCTCCACTTT
CASSGSYNSPLHF
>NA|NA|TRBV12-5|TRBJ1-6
TGTGCTAGTGGTTTGTTGGTGGGTCCCCTCCACTTT
CASGLLVGPLHF
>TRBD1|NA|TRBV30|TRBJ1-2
TGTGCCTGGAGTCAAGGGACAGGGGGCTGGGGCTACACCTTC
CAWSQGTGGWGYTF
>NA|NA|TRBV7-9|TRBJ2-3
TGTGCCAGCAGCTTCACGCTGGGGGTGGTCGTGAATACGCAGTATTTT
CASSFTLGVVVNTQYF
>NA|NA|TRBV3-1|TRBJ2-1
TGTGCCAGCAGCCAAGTCGCTGTTTACAATGAGCAGTTCTTC
CASSQVAVYNEQFF
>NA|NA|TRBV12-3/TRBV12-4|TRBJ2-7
TGTGCCAGTTTAAATTTGGAGGAAAACGAGCAGTACTTC
CASLNLEENEQYF
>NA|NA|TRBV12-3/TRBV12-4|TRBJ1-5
TGTGCCAGCAGTTACAGGAGCAATCAGCCCCAGCATTTT
CASSYRSNQPQHF
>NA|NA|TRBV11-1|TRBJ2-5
TGTGCCAGCAGCTGGGGGTTTGGCGGAGAGACCCAGTACTTC
CASSWGFGGETQYF
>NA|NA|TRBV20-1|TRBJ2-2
TGCAGCGCACCGAGGGACGGCGCCACCGGGGAGCTGTTTTTT
CSAPRDGATGELFF